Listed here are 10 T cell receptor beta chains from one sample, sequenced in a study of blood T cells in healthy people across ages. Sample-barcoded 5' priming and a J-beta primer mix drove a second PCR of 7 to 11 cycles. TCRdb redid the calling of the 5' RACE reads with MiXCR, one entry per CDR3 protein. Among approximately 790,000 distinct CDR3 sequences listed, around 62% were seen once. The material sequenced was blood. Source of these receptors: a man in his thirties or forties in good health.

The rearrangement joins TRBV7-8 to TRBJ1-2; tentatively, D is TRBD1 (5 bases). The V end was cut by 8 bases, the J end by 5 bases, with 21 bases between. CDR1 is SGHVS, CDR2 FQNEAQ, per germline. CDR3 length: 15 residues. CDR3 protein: CASYSLKGREYGYTF. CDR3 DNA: TGTGCCAGCTACTCCCTGAAGGGCAGGGAATATGGCTACACCTTC. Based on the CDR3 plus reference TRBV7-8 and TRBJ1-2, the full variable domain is GAGVSQSPRYKVAKRGQDVALRCDPISGHVSLFWYQQALGQGPEFLTYFQNEAQLDKSGLPSDRFFAERPEGSVSTLKIQRTQQEDSAVYLCASYSLKGREYGYTFGSGTRLTVV.

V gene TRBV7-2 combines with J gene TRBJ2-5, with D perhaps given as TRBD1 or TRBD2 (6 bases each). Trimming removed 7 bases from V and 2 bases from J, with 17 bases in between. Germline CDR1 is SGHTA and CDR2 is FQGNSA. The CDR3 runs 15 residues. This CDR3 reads CASIKGGVGQETQYF. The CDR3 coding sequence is TGTGCCAGCATCAAGGGGGGAGTTGGGCAAGAGACCCAGTACTTC.

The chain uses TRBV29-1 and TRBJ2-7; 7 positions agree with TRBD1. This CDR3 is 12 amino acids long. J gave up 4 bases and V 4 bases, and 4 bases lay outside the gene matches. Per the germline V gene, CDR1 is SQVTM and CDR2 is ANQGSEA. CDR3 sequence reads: CSVGGRGYEQYF. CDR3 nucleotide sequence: TGCAGCGTTGGGGGCAGGGGGTACGAGCAGTACTTC.

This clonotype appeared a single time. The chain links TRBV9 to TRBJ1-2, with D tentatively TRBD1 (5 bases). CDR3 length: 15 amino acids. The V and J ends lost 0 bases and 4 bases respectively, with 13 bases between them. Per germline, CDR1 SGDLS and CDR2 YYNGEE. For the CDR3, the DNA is TGTGCCAGCAGCGTAGCCGGCTCAGGGTCCTATGGCTACACCTTC. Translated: CASSVAGSGSYGYTF.

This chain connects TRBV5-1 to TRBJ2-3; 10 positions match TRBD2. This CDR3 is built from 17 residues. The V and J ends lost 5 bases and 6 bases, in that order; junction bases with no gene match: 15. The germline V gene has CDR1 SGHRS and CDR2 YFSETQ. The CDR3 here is CASRGRTSGVGRDTQYF. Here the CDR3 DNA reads TGCGCCAGCAGAGGCCGTACTAGCGGGGTAGGGAGGGATACGCAGTATTTT.

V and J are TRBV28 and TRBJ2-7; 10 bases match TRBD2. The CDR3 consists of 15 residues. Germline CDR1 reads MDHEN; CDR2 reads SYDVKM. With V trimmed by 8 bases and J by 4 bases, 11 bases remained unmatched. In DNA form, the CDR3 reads TGTGCCAGCTCGCCGATGGGGACTAGCGATTACGAGCAGTACTTC. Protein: CASSPMGTSDYEQYF.

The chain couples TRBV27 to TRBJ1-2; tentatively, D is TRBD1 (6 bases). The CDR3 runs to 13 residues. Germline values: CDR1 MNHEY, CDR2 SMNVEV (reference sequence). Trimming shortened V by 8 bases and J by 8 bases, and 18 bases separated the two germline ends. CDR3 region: CASSEAGAEGYTF. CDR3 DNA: TGTGCCAGCTCAGAAGCAGGGGCGGAGGGCTACACCTTC.

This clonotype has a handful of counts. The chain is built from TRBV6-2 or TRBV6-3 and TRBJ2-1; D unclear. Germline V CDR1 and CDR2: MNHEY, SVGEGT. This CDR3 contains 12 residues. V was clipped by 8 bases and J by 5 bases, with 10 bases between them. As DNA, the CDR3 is TGTGCCAGCTTGGAAGTGGACAATGAGCAGTTCTTC. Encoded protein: CASLEVDNEQFF.

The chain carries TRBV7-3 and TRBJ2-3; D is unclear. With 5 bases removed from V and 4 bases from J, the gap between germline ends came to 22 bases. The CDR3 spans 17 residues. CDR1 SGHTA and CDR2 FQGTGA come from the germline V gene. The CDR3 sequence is CASSPPGRGGSPDTQYF. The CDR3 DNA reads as TGTGCCAGCAGCCCACCCGGACGCGGCGGTAGTCCAGATACGCAGTATTTT.

The DNA for the CDR3 is TGTGCCAGCAGCTTAAGCGGACAGGGAAACAATGAGCAGTTCTTC. It translates to CASSLSGQGNNEQFF. The J gene is TRBJ2-1, the V gene TRBV7-9; 8 bases match TRBD1. Losses at the gene ends were 2 bases for V and 5 bases for J; bases not matched to a gene: 5. The CDR3 covers 15 residues. Germline V gene lookup returns CDR1 SEHNR and CDR2 FQNEAQ (reference sequence).